This T cell receptor beta chain was identified in a study of T cell repertoires in cytomegalovirus infection (dated by TCRdb to 2018 to 2020). About the full investigation: Recently identified HLA-C-restricted CMV epitopes, whose presentation resists viral immunomodulation, were targeted by peptide stimulations together with well-studied HLA-B-restricted epitopes. Because public TCR beta signatures pointed to carriage of CMV infection together with the matching HLA type, the HLA type of each donor mattered for the analysis. On the study overall, not on this receptor specifically: In the ex vivo response, HLA-C-restricted CMV-specific TCR beta clonotypes were dominant, and in two of eight donors the single most frequent clonotype came from this HLA-C-restricted group. In both this cohort and an independent 352-donor cohort, the cumulative frequency of public TCR beta family members distinguished carriers of CMV infection plus the relevant HLA type.

The treatment or condition label corresponds to: in vitro stimulation with specific CMV peptide epitopes to enrich CMV-specific T cells. The instrument given in TCRdb is Illumina HiSeq 1500. TCRdb trimmed public reads at Q25 via fastp, called clones via MiXCR and kept in-frame beta chains. Identical CDR3 protein sequences are pooled into one entry, listed with their most common genes and DNA. The sample table holds tens of thousands of distinct CDR3 sequences, of which 20% to 25% were seen once. The ten largest account for 60% to 75% of the sample. As to this clonotype: Its antigen remains unidentified. No base qualities exist here, and no much larger clone lies one base off it.

The CDR3, from cysteine to phenylalanine, totals 13 residues. Only the CDR3 DNA stays, 39 bases, in frame from base 1. As encoded in the germline V gene, CDR1 is SGHVS while CDR2 is FNYEAQ. V trim: 5 bases; J trim: 8 bases; unmatched bases: 6. This TCR was sampled from a human donor in good health (CMV status not recorded). Some clones in this sample may be carry-over from other donors' samples. The sequencing here drew on CD8+ T cells from cultured PBMCs, taken from culture after CMV antigen stimulation. This chain is built from TRBV7-6 and TRBJ1-5; TRBD1 lines up with 7 middle nucleotides. The CDR3 protein is CASSPGGDEPQHF. The nucleotides read TGTGCCAGCAGCCCAGGGGGGGACGAGCCCCAGCATTTT.